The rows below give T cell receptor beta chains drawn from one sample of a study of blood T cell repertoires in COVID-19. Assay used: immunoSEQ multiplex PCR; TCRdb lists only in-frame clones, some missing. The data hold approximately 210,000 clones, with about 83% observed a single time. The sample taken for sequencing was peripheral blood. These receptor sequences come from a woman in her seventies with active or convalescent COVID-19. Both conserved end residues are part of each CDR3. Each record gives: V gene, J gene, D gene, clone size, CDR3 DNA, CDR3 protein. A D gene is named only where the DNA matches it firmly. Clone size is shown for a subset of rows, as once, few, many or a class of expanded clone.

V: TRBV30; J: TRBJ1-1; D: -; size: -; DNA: TGTGCCTGGAGTGTATTGGGCATTAACACTGAAGCTTTCTTT; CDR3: CAWSVLGINTEAFF
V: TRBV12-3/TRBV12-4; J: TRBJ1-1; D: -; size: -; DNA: TGTGCCAGCAGTTTAAGGGGCCCTGAAGCTTTCTTT; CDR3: CASSLRGPEAFF
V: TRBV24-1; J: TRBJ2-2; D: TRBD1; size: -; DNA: TGTGCCACCAGTGGACAGGGTAGCGGGGAGCTGTTTTTT; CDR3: CATSGQGSGELFF
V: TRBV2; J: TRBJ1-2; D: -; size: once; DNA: TGTGCCAGCAGTGAAGTACCGGGAAGGGAAGATGGCTACACCTTC; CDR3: CASSEVPGREDGYTF
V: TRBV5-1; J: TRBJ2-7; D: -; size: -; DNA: TGCGCCAGCAGCACGGACAGTGCCCCCTACGAGCAGTACTTC; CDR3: CASSTDSAPYEQYF
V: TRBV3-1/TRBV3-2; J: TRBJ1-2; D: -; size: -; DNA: TGTGCCAGCAGCCAATTACAGGGCTATGGCTACACCTTC; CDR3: CASSQLQGYGYTF
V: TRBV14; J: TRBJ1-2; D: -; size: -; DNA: TGTGCCAGCAGCCGACAAGGTCCGTTGATGTTTGGCTACACCTTC; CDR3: CASSRQGPLMFGYTF
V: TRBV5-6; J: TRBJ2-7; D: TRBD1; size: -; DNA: TGTGCCAGCAGCGCAAACAGGGGCTCCTACGAGCAGTACTTC; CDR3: CASSANRGSYEQYF
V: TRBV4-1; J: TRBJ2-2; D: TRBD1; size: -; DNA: TGCGCCAGCAGCCGGGATACAGGGGGAACCGGGGAGCTGTTTTTT; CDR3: CASSRDTGGTGELFF
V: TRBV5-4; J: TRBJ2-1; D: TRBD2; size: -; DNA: TGTGCCAGCCGCTACACTAGCGGCTCCTACAATGAGCAGTTCTTC; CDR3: CASRYTSGSYNEQFF
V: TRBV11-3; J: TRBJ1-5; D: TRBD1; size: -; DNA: TGTGCCAGCAGCTTAGGCCCCGGGACAGGGAATCAGCCCCAGCATTTT; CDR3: CASSLGPGTGNQPQHF
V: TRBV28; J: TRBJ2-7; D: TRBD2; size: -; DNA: TGTGCCAGCATTCAGGGAGGGACTAGCGGAGTCGAGCAGTACTTC; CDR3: CASIQGGTSGVEQYF
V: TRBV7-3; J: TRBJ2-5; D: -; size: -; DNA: TGTGCCAGCAGCCCGTCGGGGAGGGGAGGGGGAGAGACCCAGTACTTC; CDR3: CASSPSGRGGGETQYF
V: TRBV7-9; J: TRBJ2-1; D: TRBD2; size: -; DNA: TGTGCCAGCAGCATACTAGCGGGAGTGGGAAATGAGCAGTTCTTC; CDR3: CASSILAGVGNEQFF
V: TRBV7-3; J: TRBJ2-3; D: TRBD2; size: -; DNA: TGTGCCAGCAGCCCCGGGGGGGCAGGTACGCAGTATTTT; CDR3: CASSPGGAGTQYF
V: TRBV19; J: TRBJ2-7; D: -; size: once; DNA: TGTGCCAGTAGTAGCGGGGGCGAGTACGAGCAGTACTTC; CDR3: CASSSGGEYEQYF
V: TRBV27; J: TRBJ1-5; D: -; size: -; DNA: TGTGCCAGCAGTTTGGGGGCTTATCAGCCCCAGCATTTT; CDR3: CASSLGAYQPQHF
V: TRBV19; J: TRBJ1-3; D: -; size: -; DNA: TGTGCCAGTAGTAACGCAGTGTCCGGAAACACCATATATTTT; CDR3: CASSNAVSGNTIYF
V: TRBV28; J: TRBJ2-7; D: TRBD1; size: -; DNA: TGTGCCAGCAGTTTTCGCGGGACAGGGGCTTTCTACGAGCAGTACTTC; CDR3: CASSFRGTGAFYEQYF
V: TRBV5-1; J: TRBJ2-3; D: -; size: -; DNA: TGCGCCAGCAGCTTGATTTCCGGCACAGATACGCAGTATTTT; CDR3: CASSLISGTDTQYF
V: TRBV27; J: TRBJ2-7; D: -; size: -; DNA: TGTGCCAGCAAGGGACTTTCATACGAGCAGTACTTC; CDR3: CASKGLSYEQYF
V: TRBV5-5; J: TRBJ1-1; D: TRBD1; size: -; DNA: TGTGCCAGCAGCTTCCGGACAGGGGTGGGGGACACTGAAGCTTTCTTT; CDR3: CASSFRTGVGDTEAFF
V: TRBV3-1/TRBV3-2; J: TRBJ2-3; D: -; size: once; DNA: TGTGCCAGCAGCTCGATAGAGGGATTCGGCACAGATACGCAGTATTTT; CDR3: CASSSIEGFGTDTQYF
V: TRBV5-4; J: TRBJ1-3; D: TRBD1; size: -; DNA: TGTGCCAGCAGCGCAGGGGGGATTGGAAACACCATATATTTT; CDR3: CASSAGGIGNTIYF
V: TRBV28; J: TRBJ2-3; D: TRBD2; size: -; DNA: TGTGCCAGCAGAAGGACTAGCGTTAGGGCAGATACGCAGTATTTT; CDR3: CASRRTSVRADTQYF
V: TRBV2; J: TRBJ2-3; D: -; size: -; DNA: TGTGCCAGCAGAAGCCAGGCTTTCACAGATACGCAGTATTTT; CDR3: CASRSQAFTDTQYF
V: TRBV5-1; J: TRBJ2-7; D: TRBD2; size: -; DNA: TGCGCCAGCAGCCCGGGAGGTAGCGGGAGGAATTACGAGCAGTACTTC; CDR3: CASSPGGSGRNYEQYF
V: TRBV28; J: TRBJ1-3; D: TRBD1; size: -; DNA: TGTGCCAGCAGTTTTCTCGGGACAGGGTATGGAAACACCATATATTTT; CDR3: CASSFLGTGYGNTIYF
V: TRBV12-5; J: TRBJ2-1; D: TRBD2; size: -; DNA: TGTGCTAGTGGTTTGTACGGCGGGGGCTACAATGAGCAGTTCTTC; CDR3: CASGLYGGGYNEQFF
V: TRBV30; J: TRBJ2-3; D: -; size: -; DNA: TGTGCCTGGAGTCGTCCCGATACGCAGTATTTT; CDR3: CAWSRPDTQYF
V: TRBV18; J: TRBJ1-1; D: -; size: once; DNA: TGTGCCAGCTCACCACCGGAGGGGCGCAACACTGAAGCTTTCTTT; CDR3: CASSPPEGRNTEAFF
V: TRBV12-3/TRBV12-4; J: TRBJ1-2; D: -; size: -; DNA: TGTGCCAGCAGTCCGGGGAACTATGGCTACACCTTC; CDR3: CASSPGNYGYTF
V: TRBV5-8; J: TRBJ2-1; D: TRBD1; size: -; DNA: TGTGCCAGCAGCCGTGACAGGGGGCTCGATGAGCAGTTCTTC; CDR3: CASSRDRGLDEQFF
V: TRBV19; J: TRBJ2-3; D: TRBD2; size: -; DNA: TGTGCCAGTAGTAGAGACAGCGGGAGGTCCGCAGATACGCAGTATTTT; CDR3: CASSRDSGRSADTQYF
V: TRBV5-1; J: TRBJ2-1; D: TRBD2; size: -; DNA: TGCGCCAGCAGGGGAGCGGGAGGGTCCTACAATGAGCAGTTCTTC; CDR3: CASRGAGGSYNEQFF
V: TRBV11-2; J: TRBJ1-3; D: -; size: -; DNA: TGTGCCAGCAGCTTAATAGGGGGGGACACCATATATTTT; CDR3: CASSLIGGDTIYF
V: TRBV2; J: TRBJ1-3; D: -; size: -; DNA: TGTGCCAGCAGCCCATCTGGAAACACCATATATTTT; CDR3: CASSPSGNTIYF
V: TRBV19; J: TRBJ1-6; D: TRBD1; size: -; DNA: TGTGCCAGTAGTGAACAGGGGAGCTCCTATAATTCACCCCTCCACTTT; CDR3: CASSEQGSSYNSPLHF
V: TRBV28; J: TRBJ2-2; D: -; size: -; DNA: TGTGCCAGCAGTCCTGTCAGGGGTTTGGGCACCGGGGAGCTGTTTTTT; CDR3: CASSPVRGLGTGELFF
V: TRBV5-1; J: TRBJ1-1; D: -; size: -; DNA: TGCGCCAGCAGCTTTGGACAGAGGAACACTGAAGCTTTCTTT; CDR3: CASSFGQRNTEAFF
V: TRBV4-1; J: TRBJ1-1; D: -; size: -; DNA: TGCGCCAGCAGTGCAGGGATGAACACTGAAGCTTTCTTT; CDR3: CASSAGMNTEAFF
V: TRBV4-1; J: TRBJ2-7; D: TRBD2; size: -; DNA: TGCGCCAGCAGCCAAGACCCAGCGGGGAGCTGGGAGCAGTACTTC; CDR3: CASSQDPAGSWEQYF
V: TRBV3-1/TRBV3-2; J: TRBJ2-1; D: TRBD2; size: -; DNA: TGTGCCAGCAGCCAAGGGAACCCGGGAGGCCATACAATTGAGCAGTTCTTC; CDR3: CASSQGNPGGHTIEQFF
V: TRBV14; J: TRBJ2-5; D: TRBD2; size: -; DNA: TGTGCCAGCAGCCAAGAAGCGGGGCGTGGACAAACAAAAGAGACCCAGTACTTC; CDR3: CASSQEAGRGQTKETQYF
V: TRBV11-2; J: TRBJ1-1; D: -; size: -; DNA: TGTGCCAGCAGCCAAGTGGGAGGGGTGAACACTGAAGCTTTCTTT; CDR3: CASSQVGGVNTEAFF
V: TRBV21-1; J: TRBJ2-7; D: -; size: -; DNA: TGTGCCAGCAGCAAAGAGGACGCGGGCCGCCCCTACGAGCAGTACTTC; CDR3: CASSKEDAGRPYEQYF
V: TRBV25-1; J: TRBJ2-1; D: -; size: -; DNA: TGTGCCAGCAGTGAATATGGCCGCGGGGCTCTGTACAATGAGCAGTTCTTC; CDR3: CASSEYGRGALYNEQFF